This T cell receptor beta chain was identified in a study of Graves' ophthalmopathy and Graves' hyperthyroidism. Researchers took RNA transcripts and amplified TCR beta CDR3 regions from them. HTBI-primed first-round RT-PCR preceded second-round multiplex PCR. TCRdb reprocessed the multiplex PCR reads via MiXCR and lists one record per CDR3 protein. In the table there are 210,000 or so distinct CDR3 sequences, around 30% of which are singletons. General study points: Most expanded clonotypes from thyroid (those above 0.001 frequency) were also found in blood.

Trimming removed 5 bases from V and 6 bases from J; junction bases left unmatched: 10. Germline CDR1 reads MNHEY; CDR2 reads SMNVEV (reference sequence). This CDR3 is 15 amino acids long. The sample holds many counts of this clonotype. Its cognate antigen is unknown. The chain carries TRBV27 and TRBJ2-7; 10 bases agree with TRBD2. The material sequenced was peripheral blood. This TCR was sampled from a man in his fifties or sixties with Graves' ophthalmopathy. The CDR3 DNA follows: TGTGCCAGCAGTGTCAGACTAGCGGGCCACGGCGAGCAGTACTTC. Its translation is CASSVRLAGHGEQYF.